This T cell receptor beta chain originates from a study of naive CD8 T cells in extremely preterm neonates (dated by TCRdb to about 2017). Concerning the study at large: An age range of 25-50 years is given for the adult participants in the abstract, whereas a range of 20-50 years is given in the methods. The study compared TCRbeta CDR3 repertoires of sorted naive CD8+ T cells across four age groups: extremely preterm neonates, term neonates, young children and adults.

A two-step, bias-controlled multiplex PCR was used to amplify TCRbeta CDR3 regions from genomic DNA. The multiplex PCR used primers specific for every TRBV and TRBJ gene segment. The immunoSEQ Assay was used to generate TCRbeta repertoire data. The source study handled its data this way. A relative-frequency ratio and a modified nearest-neighbor algorithm were applied to filter and cluster reads so that closely related sequences were merged. IMGT annotation was the basis for assigning V, D and J genes to CDR3 sequences. Template counts were corrected for PCR amplification bias and quantified by comparison with synthetic TCR CDR3 analog sequences. Only unique productive sequences, that is, in-frame CDR3 sequences lacking stop codons, were included in the analyses. The immunoSEQ Analyzer software was used to compute clonality, defined as 1 minus Pielou's evenness, and iChao1 richness. Depending on the Shapiro-Wilk normality results, either Student's t-test or a non-parametric test was run in JMP for statistical testing. Imported from immuneACCESS, the table was reduced by TCRdb to in-frame sequences with V and J called. These copies leave out some clones; in studies compared against another copy, an unresolved V gene accounts for under half, and the cause of the remainder is not known. The V and J calls and the clone size are those of that table, but D and trimming were determined from the DNA. The sample table lists several thousand clones, just under 98% of them with a count of one. The ten top clones hold about 1.2% of the sample.

The germline V gene specifies SGHRS as CDR1 and YFSETQ as CDR2. Compared with germline, V lacks 3 bases and J lacks 9 bases; bases without a gene match: 12. From cysteine to phenylalanine, the CDR3 is 18 amino acids long. Of the read, only the CDR3 DNA is kept; its 54 bases are in frame from base 1. Peripheral blood was donated by five healthy children aged roughly 16-56 months who were having elective routine surgery, plus five healthy nonsmoking adults. A FACSAria III cell sorter was used to sort live, Annexin V-negative naive CD8+ T cells (CD3+CD8+CD45RA+CCR7+). Per sample, between roughly 18,000 and 110,000 naive CD8+ T cells were obtained by sorting. Ficoll-Paque density gradient centrifugation was used to isolate mononuclear cells from diluted blood. Before sorting, mononuclear cells were cryopreserved in around 10% DMSO plus 90% FBS and kept long term at -150 degrees C. Annexin V and antibodies against CD3, CD8, CCR7 and CD45RA were used to stain the thawed cells. The DNeasy Blood and Tissue Kit was used to extract genomic DNA from snap-frozen pellets of sorted cells.

General study outcomes and caveats: To track T cell development within individuals, the authors urged prospective longitudinal studies of preterm and term neonates. Significantly lower iChao1 richness than in all other age groups (p < 0.05) and an even clone distribution were observed in preterm neonates, indicating a less rich repertoire. A larger fraction of CDR3 nucleotide sequences was shared among preterm neonates (around 2.7%) than among term neonates (roughly 0.4%), young children (roughly 0.03%) and adults (about 0.01%). A small sample size and variable productive template counts among preterm samples were noted by the authors as limitations. Compared with the older groups, preterm CDR3s were shorter and closer to germline, carrying fewer N additions and showing less junctional trimming.

Details on this clone: It lacks a known antigen. There are no base qualities to consult, and no much larger clone falls within one base.

The sequence was collected from a human donor in good health. The chain uses TRBV5-1 and TRBJ2-1; TRBD2 lines up with 16 middle nucleotides. The sequenced material came from naive CD8+ T cells from blood. The CDR3 region has the sequence CASSWLGGTSGRASEQFF. The nucleotides are TGCGCCAGCAGCTGGCTGGGTGGGACTAGCGGGAGGGCCAGTGAGCAGTTCTTC. Reference TRBV5-1 and TRBJ2-1 proteins supply the regions before and after the CDR3; the full variable domain is: KAGVTQTPRYLIKTRGQQVTLSCSPISGHRSVSWYQQTPGQGLQFLFEYFSETQRNKGNFPGRFSGRQFSNSRSEMNVSTLELGDSALYLCASSWLGGTSGRASEQFFGPGTRLTVL.